Shown below are 24 T cell receptor beta chains from a single sample sequenced in a study of T cell changes during pregnancy in multiple sclerosis. The assay was immunoSEQ multiplex PCR, and TCRdb's table has in-frame clones only and misses some. Of about 84,000 clones listed, 94% are singletons. This specimen was peripheral blood, taken in the second trimester of pregnancy. The receptor set was obtained from a female donor in good health, enrolled as a control in a pregnancy study.

The CDR3 sequence: CASSLAGYQPQHF. Written as DNA, the CDR3 is TGTGCCAGCAGCTTGGCGGGGTATCAGCCCCAGCATTTT. This chain joins TRBV5-8 and TRBJ1-5, with D unresolved. The CDR3 has 13 residues. The germline CDR1 and CDR2 sequences are SGHTS and YDEGEE. Trimming shortened V by 0 bases and J by 5 bases, and 6 bases separated the two germline ends.

The J gene is TRBJ2-7, the V gene TRBV28, with 9 bases lining up with TRBD1. CDR3 length equals 14 residues. Germline trimming cut 10 bases from V and 4 bases from J; bases unmatched to any gene: 11. The germline gives CDR1 MDHEN, CDR2 SYDVKM. CDR3 protein: CAITTGQGSYEQYF. The CDR3 nucleotides are TGTGCCATTACGACGGGACAGGGTTCTTACGAGCAGTACTTC.

The rearrangement joins TRBV28 to TRBJ2-3, with TRBD2 identical over 10 bases. V was clipped by 5 bases and J by 5 bases; unmatched bases: 16. Germline lookup yields CDR1 MDHEN and CDR2 SYDVKM. The CDR3 length is 18 residues. This CDR3 is CASSLRTSGHWTGDTQYF. DNA for the CDR3: TGTGCCAGCAGTCTGAGGACTAGCGGACATTGGACCGGAGATACGCAGTATTTT.

V gene TRBV6-1 combines with J gene TRBJ2-7, with D possibly being TRBD2 (6 bases). Trimming shortened V by 3 bases and J by 2 bases, and 11 bases separated the two germline ends. Germline V lookup: CDR1 MNHNS, CDR2 SASEGT. CDR3 length equals 14 residues. The CDR3 DNA follows: TGTGCCAGCAGTGAGGCTGCGGGGCCCTACGAGCAGTACTTC. Encoded protein: CASSEAAGPYEQYF.

This clone was detected only a few times. The chain has TRBV7-9 and TRBJ2-7; D gene ambiguous. V was shortened by 5 bases and J by 3 bases, with 14 bases between the two germline ends. Germline-derived CDR1 and CDR2 are SEHNR and FQNEAQ (reference sequence). The CDR3 is 14 amino acids. The CDR3 loop reads CASSTSVQHYEQYF. The DNA of the CDR3 is TGTGCCAGCAGCACCTCGGTACAGCACTACGAGCAGTACTTC.

The rearrangement joins TRBV5-1 to TRBJ2-4; D remains unclear. CDR1 and CDR2 (germline): SGHRS, YFSETQ. This CDR3 region has 14 residues. V was cut by 0 bases and J by 9 bases, with 13 bases left in between. The CDR3 nucleotides are TGCGCCAGCAGCTTGGATTCTACTCTGAGCATTCAGTACTTC. It specifies CASSLDSTLSIQYF.

The rearrangement links TRBV9 to TRBJ2-5; TRBD1 is a possible D gene (6 bases). Germline values: CDR1 SGDLS, CDR2 YYNGEE. This CDR3 is 16 amino acids long. Trimming removed 2 bases at V and 5 bases at J, with 19 bases between. DNA of the CDR3: TGTGCCAGCAGCGTTGGGGGCGCGCCGTCGTTGGAGACCCAGTACTTC. The encoded protein is CASSVGGAPSLETQYF.

The CDR3 DNA is TGTGCCAGCAGCCCCGGGGGCTATGGCTACACCTTC. Translating it yields CASSPGGYGYTF. This chain connects TRBV28 to TRBJ1-2; tentatively, D is TRBD1 (5 bases). The V gene's germline CDR1 is MDHEN and CDR2 SYDVKM. Trimming took off 6 bases at V and 4 bases at J, with 9 bases between the two ends. This CDR3 region has 12 residues.

J is TRBJ1-4 and V is TRBV27; D is undetermined. CDR3 size: 14 residues. The V and J ends lost 5 bases and 6 bases respectively, with 13 bases between them. CDR1 is MNHEY, CDR2 SMNVEV, per germline (reference sequence). The chain's CDR3 is CASSLTGKHEKLFF. The CDR3 DNA is TGTGCCAGCAGTCTTACGGGAAAGCATGAAAAACTGTTTTTT.

This chain uses TRBV6-5 with TRBJ2-5; TRBD2 matches 12 bases. Germline V gives CDR1 MNHEY, CDR2 SVGAGI. The CDR3 contains 15 residues. The V and J ends lost 5 bases and 3 bases, in that order; junction bases with no gene match: 4. The CDR3 loop is CASSGLAGGEETQYF. The CDR3 coding sequence is TGTGCCAGCAGTGGTCTAGCGGGGGGGGAAGAGACCCAGTACTTC.

The rearrangement uses TRBV27 and TRBJ2-1; 8 nucleotides line up with TRBD2. Germline V gene data show CDR1 as MNHEY and CDR2 as SMNVEV (reference sequence). The trim removed 3 bases at V and 7 bases at J, leaving 5 bases unmatched. This CDR3 comprises 14 residues. The CDR3 is CASSFRGGRNEQFF. CDR3 nucleotides: TGTGCCAGCAGTTTCCGCGGGGGGAGGAATGAGCAGTTCTTC.

The gene calls are TRBV7-9 and TRBJ2-7; TRBD1 might be the D (6 bases). Trimming took 5 bases from V and 5 from J, leaving 19 bases between them. This CDR3 region has 15 residues. CDR1 is SEHNR, CDR2 FQNEAQ, per germline (reference sequence). CDR3 sequence (DNA): TGTGCCAGCAGCCCCGCGACAGGAACATTCAACGAGCAGTACTTC. The encoded protein is CASSPATGTFNEQYF.

The chain employs TRBV2 and TRBJ2-3, with D possibly being TRBD1 (6 bases). V lost 7 bases and J 3 bases, leaving 20 bases between the germline ends. The CDR3 has 16 residues. The germline CDR1 and CDR2 sequences are SNHLY and FYNNEI. CDR3 amino acids: CASTQSPRGVTDTQYF. The CDR3 DNA reads as TGTGCCAGCACCCAAAGTCCCAGGGGTGTAACAGATACGCAGTATTTT. Looking up the rest from reference TRBV2 and TRBJ2-3 gives the full variable domain: EPEVTQTPSHQVTQMGQEVILRCVPISNHLYFYWYRQILGQKVEFLVSFYNNEISEKSEIFDDQFSVERPDGSNFTLKIRSTKLEDSAMYFCASTQSPRGVTDTQYFGPGTRLTVL.

The chain combines TRBV11-2 with TRBJ2-1; weak D call: TRBD2 (6 bases). CDR3 length: 15 residues. Germline loops: CDR1 SGHAT, CDR2 FQNNGV. V dropped 3 bases and J dropped 2 bases, with 11 bases sitting between them. CDR3 DNA sequence: TGTGCCAGCAGCTTGTGGGCGGGACCCTACAATGAGCAGTTCTTC. It translates to CASSLWAGPYNEQFF.

J is TRBJ1-3 and V is TRBV7-9; tentative D call: TRBD1 (5 bases). The V and J ends lost 1 base and 4 bases respectively, with 14 bases between them. There are 16 residues in the CDR3. Germline V gene sequence: CDR1 SEHNR, CDR2 FQNEAQ (reference sequence). CDR3 region: CASSLGGRGGGNTIYF. CDR3 nucleotide sequence: TGTGCCAGCAGCTTAGGAGGTAGGGGCGGCGGAAACACCATATATTTT.

The genes are TRBV4-1 and TRBJ1-2; 11 bases agree with TRBD1. The CDR3 contains 16 residues. V dropped 3 bases and J dropped 7; count of bases not matched to a gene: 10. Germline CDR1 is MGHRA and CDR2 is YSYEKL. In nucleotides, the CDR3 is TGCGCCAGCAGCCAGCCGTCCCGGGACAGGGGGGGTGGCTACACCTTC. Residues: CASSQPSRDRGGGYTF.

This chain uses TRBV28 with TRBJ1-1; perhaps TRBD1 as D (6 bases). This CDR3 contains 13 residues. V lost 4 bases to trimming and J lost 5 bases, with 11 bases between them. Looked up from germline, CDR1 is MDHEN and CDR2 is SYDVKM. This chain's CDR3 is CASSSRTVTEAFF. CDR3 nucleotide sequence: TGTGCCAGCAGTTCAAGGACAGTGACTGAAGCTTTCTTT.

The chain links TRBV6-1 to TRBJ2-7; D is possibly TRBD2 (5 bases). Germline CDR1 and CDR2: MNHNS and SASEGT. The V and J ends lost 4 bases and 5 bases respectively, with 15 bases between them. The CDR3 extends over 14 amino acids. The CDR3: CASSVDGGGDEQYF. The CDR3 nucleotides read TGTGCCAGCAGTGTGGACGGAGGAGGCGACGAGCAGTACTTC.

The CDR3 DNA follows: TGCGCCAGCAGACCTGACAGCAACACCGGGGAGCTGTTTTTT. Translated: CASRPDSNTGELFF. The chain couples TRBV5-1 to TRBJ2-2; D is perhaps TRBD1 (5 bases). Germline V lookup: CDR1 SGHRS, CDR2 YFSETQ. Trimming took 5 bases from V and 2 from J, leaving 10 bases between them. CDR3 length: 14 amino acids.

The chain combines TRBV5-8 with TRBJ1-3; 8 bases map to TRBD1. V shed 4 bases, J shed 10 bases, and the junction held 13 bases outside the gene matches. The CDR3 has 15 residues. Germline V CDR1 and CDR2: SGHTS, YDEGEE. CDR3 in DNA: TGTGCCAGCAGCCCCCCGGGACAGGCTTGGGAAACCATATATTTT. Protein: CASSPPGQAWETIYF.

The gene calls are TRBV6-5 and TRBJ2-1; D is possibly TRBD1 (5 bases). Trimming left V 4 bases short and J 6 bases short, with 7 bases between. The CDR3 spans 12 residues. CDR1 is MNHEY, CDR2 SVGAGI, per germline. DNA for the CDR3: TGTGCCAGCAGTTCCCAGGGCAATGAGCAGTTCTTC. Residues: CASSSQGNEQFF.

Comment on this clone: At one end, the junction sequence differs from germline, possibly due to a read error. This chain connects TRBV20-1 to TRBJ2-7; 8 nucleotides match TRBD2. The CDR3 covers 11 residues. Germline loops: CDR1 DFQATT, CDR2 SNEGSKA (reference sequence). The CDR3 DNA reads TGCAGTGCTCAAGTAGCGGGACCCGTTCCCTTC. This gives the protein CSAQVAGPVPF.

The chain recombines TRBV7-8 with TRBJ1-2; TRBD1 is a possible D gene (5 bases). Germline V lookup: CDR1 SGHVS, CDR2 FQNEAQ. The CDR3 sequence is 14 residues long. The V end lost 5 bases, the J end lost 4 bases, and 14 bases lay between the germline ends. CDR3 region: CASSPAGWGYGYTF. CDR3 in DNA: TGTGCCAGCAGCCCGGCAGGGTGGGGCTATGGCTACACCTTC.

This rearrangement joins TRBV7-9 to TRBJ2-3, with a tentative D call TRBD2 (6 bases). From germline, CDR1 is SEHNR and CDR2 FQNEAQ (reference sequence). Trimming cost V 4 bases and J 1 base, with 15 bases left between them. The length of the CDR3 is 16 residues. The CDR3 reads CASSSGRGGRTDTQYF. The CDR3 DNA follows: TGTGCCAGCAGCTCCGGCCGGGGAGGCCGCACAGATACGCAGTATTTT.